Below, 6 T cell receptor beta chains from the same sample are listed, as sequenced in a study of shared clonotypes between healthy human individuals. Repertoires were generated with immunoSEQ multiplex PCR, while TCRdb's copy carries only in-frame clones and drops some. Of just over 2,000,000 clones in the sample, roughly 94% were seen once. Material: naive CD4+ T cells sorted from blood. Subset in this sample: CD45RA+ positively selected. The receptors derive from a man younger than 35 in good health.

In the case of this clone: The sample has other DNA sequences that encode this CDR3 too. The chain joins TRBV5-4 to TRBJ1-5, with a weak D call TRBD1 (6 bases). Germline V gene lookup returns CDR1 SGHNT and CDR2 YYREEE (reference sequence). The CDR3 covers 13 residues. V gave up 3 bases and J gave up 4 bases, with 8 bases separating them. The CDR3 DNA is TGTGCCAGCAGCTCGGACAGAAATCAGCCCCAGCATTTT. Its translation: CASSSDRNQPQHF. The full variable domain, rest sourced from reference TRBV5-4 and TRBJ1-5, is ETGVTQSPTHLIKTRGQQVTLRCSSQSGHNTVSWYQQALGQGPQFIFQYYREEENGRGNFPPRFSGLQFPNYSSELNVNALELDDSALYLCASSSDRNQPQHFGDGTRLSIL.

This clone was detected only once. This rearrangement joins TRBV4-1 to TRBJ2-1; 7 nucleotides match TRBD2. Germline trimming cut 2 bases from V and 12 bases from J; bases unmatched to any gene: 19. From germline, CDR1 is MGHRA and CDR2 YSYEKL. The CDR3 is 17 residues long. The chain's CDR3 is CASSQPQAGDRLRVQFF. CDR3 nucleotide sequence: TGCGCCAGCAGCCAACCCCAGGCGGGGGATCGGCTGAGGGTGCAGTTCTTC.

The V gene is TRBV2, the J gene TRBJ2-2; D is perhaps TRBD1 (6 bases). The CDR3 length is 16 residues. The germline gives CDR1 SNHLY, CDR2 FYNNEI. V dropped 5 bases and J dropped 5 bases, with 18 bases sitting between them. CDR3 loop: CASSSQGRKMTGELFF. In DNA, the CDR3 is TGTGCCAGCAGTTCCCAGGGGCGCAAAATGACCGGGGAGCTGTTTTTT.

The CDR3 reads CAISGGSPSGQYF. The CDR3 DNA reads as TGTGCCATCAGTGGGGGCTCACCCTCCGGGCAGTACTTC. V and J are TRBV10-3 and TRBJ2-7; the D gene is possibly TRBD1 (5 bases). CDR1 and CDR2 (germline): ENHRY, SYGVKD. This CDR3 comprises 13 residues. Trimming shortened V by 4 bases and J by 9 bases, and 16 bases separated the two germline ends.

This rearrangement joins TRBV2 to TRBJ1-2; weak D call: TRBD1 (6 bases). This CDR3 has 16 amino acids. V lost 6 bases to trimming and J lost 6 bases, with 23 bases between them. Germline-derived CDR1 and CDR2 are SNHLY and FYNNEI. In DNA form, the CDR3 reads TGTGCCAGCAGGGTTAGAGGATCAGGGGCGGTGGATGGCTACACCTTC. Translating gives CASRVRGSGAVDGYTF.

V is TRBV5-1 and J is TRBJ2-1, with D possibly being TRBD1 (6 bases). CDR3 length: 15 amino acids. Between the trimmed V and J ends, which lost 4 bases and 4 bases, there was a span of 15 bases. Germline V gives CDR1 SGHRS, CDR2 YFSETQ. CDR3 loop: CASSITGSYYNEQFF. The DNA for the CDR3 is TGCGCCAGCAGCATCACAGGGTCCTATTACAATGAGCAGTTCTTC.